This T cell receptor (beta chain) was documented in a study of cytomegalovirus exposure and HLA in healthy donors. Study results and limitations: The authors listed 180 or so TCR beta chains as cytomegalovirus-associated.

This CDR3 comprises 15 residues. The germline CDR1 and CDR2 sequences are GTSNPN and SVGIG (reference sequence). With V trimmed by 0 bases and J by 8 bases, 9 bases remained unmatched. The study ran its PCR with 60 Vbeta and 13 Jbeta primers. Method: immunoSEQ multiplex PCR; TCRdb's copy keeps in-frame clones and lacks some. The table has around 65,000 clones, roughly two thirds seen once. Of note for this clone: Its matching antigen is unknown.

The sample taken for sequencing was PBMCs. The V and J genes are TRBV30 and TRBJ2-3; 9 nucleotides agree with TRBD2. The sequence derives from a young man in good health and CMV-seronegative. CDR3 in amino acids: CAWSVEGGGAGTQYF. In DNA, the CDR3 is TGTGCCTGGAGTGTAGAGGGCGGGGGGGCAGGTACGCAGTATTTT.